A selection of T cell receptor beta chains follows, all from one sample in a study of shared clonotypes between healthy human individuals. Repertoires were generated with immunoSEQ multiplex PCR, while TCRdb's copy carries only in-frame clones and drops some. The sample carries roughly 2.5 million clones, over 85% recorded once. Sequenced input: naive CD4+ T cells sorted from blood. These receptors all stem from a man younger than 35 in good health. The CDR3 runs from the conserved cysteine through the conserved F or W. Each record gives: clone size, V gene, D gene, J gene, CDR3 DNA, CDR3 protein. A D gene is named only where the DNA matches it firmly. Clone size appears in some rows only: once, few, many, or a class for an expanded clone.

-,TRBV4-3,TRBD1,TRBJ2-7,TGCGCCAGCAGCCAAGGGACAGGGAGAATTTACGAGCAGTACTTC,CASSQGTGRIYEQYF
-,TRBV6-5,-,TRBJ1-2,TGTGCCAGCAGCTCCCGGGGTGATGGCTACACCTTC,CASSSRGDGYTF
once,TRBV10-3,TRBD1,TRBJ2-2,TGTGCCATCAAAGGACAGGACACCGGGGAGCTGTTTTTT,CAIKGQDTGELFF
-,TRBV2,TRBD2,TRBJ2-7,TGTGCCAGCAGATTTCCGACTAGCGGGAGGACCGGGCCCTACGAGCAGTACTTC,CASRFPTSGRTGPYEQYF
once,TRBV2,-,TRBJ2-3,TGTGCCAGCAGGCTTACACAGGGTACAGATACGCAGTATTTT,CASRLTQGTDTQYF
once,TRBV10-3,-,TRBJ2-5,TGTGCCATCAGTGAGTCGGCCGCAGGGGAGACCCAGTACTTC,CAISESAAGETQYF
-,TRBV27,-,TRBJ2-1,TGTGCCAGCCGAAGGGGGGACCTTAGCTCCTACAATGAGCAGTTCTTC,CASRRGDLSSYNEQFF
-,TRBV5-6,TRBD1,TRBJ1-2,TGTGCCAGCAGCTTGGGCAGGGGACAGTATGGCTACACCTTC,CASSLGRGQYGYTF
-,TRBV11-3,-,TRBJ1-1,TGTGCCAGCAGCTTAAAAGGGGCTGAAGCTTTCTTT,CASSLKGAEAFF
-,TRBV4-1,-,TRBJ2-7,TGCGCCAGCAGCCAAGGTCTAGGGGCCTACGAGCAGTACTTC,CASSQGLGAYEQYF
few,TRBV5-4,TRBD1,TRBJ1-3,TGTGCCAGCAGCTTACAAGGGACAGGCGGAAACACCATATATTTT,CASSLQGTGGNTIYF
once,TRBV19,-,TRBJ2-7,TGTGCCAGTAGCTCCACATACGACGGGTGGGAACTCTACTCCTACGAGCAGTACTTC,CASSSTYDGWELYSYEQYF
-,TRBV30,TRBD1,TRBJ1-5,TGTGCCTGGAACACAGGGGGGGATCAGCCCCAGCATTTT,CAWNTGGDQPQHF
-,TRBV5-1,TRBD1,TRBJ1-1,TGCGCCAGCAGCTTGGGACAGGGGGGCTGGAACACTGAAGCTTTCTTT,CASSLGQGGWNTEAFF
few,TRBV20-1,-,TRBJ1-2,TGCAGTGCCTGGACGGTTGGCTACACCTTC,CSAWTVGYTF
-,TRBV9,TRBD2,TRBJ2-1,TGTGCCAGCAGCCGATCGATAGCGGGACAAAATGAGCAGTTCTTC,CASSRSIAGQNEQFF
once,TRBV5-1,TRBD2,TRBJ2-1,TGCGCCAGCAGCTCCCAACTAGCGGGAGTGGGAAATGAGCAGTTCTTC,CASSSQLAGVGNEQFF
once,TRBV5-4,TRBD2,TRBJ2-3,TGTGCCAGCAGCCGCAGCGGGGGGGCCGGCACAGATACGCAGTATTTT,CASSRSGGAGTDTQYF
-,TRBV7-2,-,TRBJ2-3,TGTGCCAGCAGCTTAGAGACTAGGAAGGCAGATACGCAGTATTTT,CASSLETRKADTQYF
-,TRBV7-9,TRBD1,TRBJ2-3,TGTGCCAGCAGCTACCGACAGGGGGCCACAGATACGCAGTATTTT,CASSYRQGATDTQYF